This TCR beta chain comes out of a study of Graves' ophthalmopathy and Graves' hyperthyroidism. CDR1 is MGHDK and CDR2 is SYGVNS in the germline V gene. This CDR3 contains 15 residues. V was clipped by 8 bases and J by 0 bases, with 11 bases between them. Amplified TCR beta CDR3 regions were obtained using RNA transcripts as template. Following a first-round RT-PCR that used HTBI primers, a second-round multiplex PCR was carried out. MiXCR, applied by TCRdb to the multiplex PCR reads, yields one record per CDR3 protein. The sample yields over a million distinct CDR3 sequences, about 40% seen once. The sequenced material came from peripheral blood or thyroid tissue (not recorded which). The receptor was derived from an adult man with Graves' hyperthyroidism. The V and J genes are TRBV25-1 and TRBJ1-6; D uncertain. The CDR3 loop is CASGDKSSYNSPLHF. The CDR3 coding sequence is TGTGCCAGCGGAGACAAGAGCTCCTATAATTCACCCCTCCACTTT.